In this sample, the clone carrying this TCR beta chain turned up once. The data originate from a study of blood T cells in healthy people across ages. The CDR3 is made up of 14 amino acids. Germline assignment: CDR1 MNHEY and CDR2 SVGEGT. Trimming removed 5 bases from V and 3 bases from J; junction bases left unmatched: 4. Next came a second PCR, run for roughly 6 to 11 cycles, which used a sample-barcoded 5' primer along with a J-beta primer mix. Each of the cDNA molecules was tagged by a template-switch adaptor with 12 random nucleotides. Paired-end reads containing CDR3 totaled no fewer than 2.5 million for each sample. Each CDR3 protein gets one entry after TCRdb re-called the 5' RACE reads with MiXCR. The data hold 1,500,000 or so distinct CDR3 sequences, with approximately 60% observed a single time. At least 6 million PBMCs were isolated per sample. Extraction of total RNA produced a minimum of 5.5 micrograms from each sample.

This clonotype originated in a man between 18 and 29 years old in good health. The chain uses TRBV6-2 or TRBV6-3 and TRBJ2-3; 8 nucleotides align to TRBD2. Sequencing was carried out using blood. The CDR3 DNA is TGTGCCAGCAGTGACGGGGGGGCGACAGATACGCAGTATTTT. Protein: CASSDGGATDTQYF.